This TCR beta chain derives from a study of shared clonotypes between healthy human individuals. Findings and caveats of the study: Clonotypes shared by all four donors outscored non-shared clonotypes in generation probability. Larger estimated richness was generally recorded for naive subsets relative to memory subsets. Investigators expected sequencing depth to affect clonotype sharing among donors. The genetic and exposure-history diversity represented was limited by few donors.

The CDR3 totals 16 residues. Germline loops: CDR1 MNHEY, CDR2 SVGAGI. The V and J ends lost 4 bases and 9 bases, in that order; junction bases with no gene match: 11. TCRdb's copy holds only in-frame clones and misses some; the assay was immunoSEQ multiplex PCR. Of 2 million to 2.5 million clones in the sample, over 85% were seen once. With regard to this clone: What it binds is unknown.

The clonotype originates from a man between 18 and 35 years old in good health. Some clones in this sample may be carry-over from other donors' samples. The sequenced sample consisted of naive CD4+ T cells from PBMCs. Subset here: CD45RA+ positively selected. V is TRBV6-5 and J is TRBJ2-7; 14 bases match TRBD2. The CDR3 DNA sequence: TGTGCCAGCAGTTTACTCCCGGGACTAGCGGGAGCTCCGCAGTACTTC. It specifies CASSLLPGLAGAPQYF.